Below are 20 T cell receptor beta chains sequenced from a single sample in a study of blood T cell repertoires in COVID-19. The assay was immunoSEQ multiplex PCR, and TCRdb's table has in-frame clones only and misses some. The profile shows hundreds of thousands of clones, about 90% of them singletons. The sample was PBMCs or T cells enriched from blood (not recorded which). These receptors all come from a woman aged 25 to 39 who had recovered from COVID-19.

This clone came up once. The chain links TRBV5-1 to TRBJ2-5, with 11 bases matching TRBD1. Unmatched junction bases numbered 10, after V lost 7 bases and J lost 5 bases. The CDR3 runs to 15 residues. Looked up from germline, CDR1 is SGHRS and CDR2 is YFSETQ. The CDR3 DNA reads TGCGCCAGCGGCTGGACAGGGGGCGTTCGGGAGACCCAGTACTTC. It codes for CASGWTGGVRETQYF.

This clone was counted only a few times. The chain is built from TRBV19 and TRBJ1-2; 8 nucleotides agree with TRBD1. V gave up 5 bases and J gave up 4 bases; unmatched junction bases: 12. Looked up from germline, CDR1 is LNHDA and CDR2 is SQIVND (reference sequence). This CDR3 is built from 16 residues. In DNA form, the CDR3 reads TGTGCCAGTAGTCCTCAAATGGGACAGGCGGCCTATGGCTACACCTTC. Its protein is CASSPQMGQAAYGYTF.

This chain links TRBV19 with TRBJ1-1; 9 bases align to TRBD1. This CDR3 has 16 residues. Losses at the gene ends were 7 bases for V and 0 bases for J; bases not matched to a gene: 9. In germline, CDR1 is LNHDA, CDR2 SQIVND (reference sequence). Written as DNA, the CDR3 is TGTGCCAGTATGGACAGGGGCGGTTTCATGAACACTGAAGCTTTCTTT. Protein product: CASMDRGGFMNTEAFF.

The chain carries TRBV5-1 and TRBJ2-3, with 11 bases fitting TRBD2. The germline CDR1 and CDR2 sequences are SGHRS and YFSETQ. The CDR3 is made up of 20 amino acids. V was clipped by 1 base and J by 7 bases; unmatched bases: 20. The CDR3 loop reads CASSLFFTTSTSGGLNTQYF. CDR3 bases: TGCGCCAGCAGCTTGTTCTTTACCACCAGTACTAGCGGGGGCTTAAATACGCAGTATTTT.

The V and J genes are TRBV19 and TRBJ2-1; a weak D match, TRBD1 (6 bases). The CDR3 totals 18 residues. Germline V gives CDR1 LNHDA, CDR2 SQIVND (reference sequence). V dropped 5 bases and J dropped 6 bases, with 26 bases sitting between them. CDR3 sequence reads: CASSPRPPDRFLGNEQFF. The CDR3 DNA reads TGTGCCAGTAGTCCACGACCCCCAGACAGGTTTCTGGGCAATGAGCAGTTCTTC.

The chain combines TRBV27 with TRBJ1-5, with 9 nucleotides matching TRBD1. V gave up 7 bases and J gave up 5 bases; unmatched junction bases: 6. From germline, CDR1 is MNHEY and CDR2 SMNVEV (reference sequence). This CDR3 has 14 residues. This CDR3 is CASTPRDRDQPQHF. CDR3 DNA: TGTGCCAGCACCCCCCGGGACAGGGATCAGCCCCAGCATTTT.

The rearrangement joins TRBV18 to TRBJ1-4; tentative D call: TRBD1 (6 bases). V dropped 3 bases and J dropped 7 bases, with 12 bases sitting between them. The CDR3 loop spans 14 amino acids. Germline values: CDR1 KGHSH, CDR2 LQKENI. This CDR3 reads CASSPEQGGEKLFF. CDR3 bases: TGTGCCAGCTCACCGGAACAGGGCGGTGAAAAACTGTTTTTT.

V is TRBV19 and J is TRBJ1-1, with D uncertain. The CDR3 is 17 amino acids. Looked up from germline, CDR1 is LNHDA and CDR2 is SQIVND (reference sequence). V was shortened by 5 bases and J by 0 bases, with 19 bases between the two germline ends. CDR3 in amino acids: CASSFPSRRGMNTEAFF. CDR3 DNA sequence: TGTGCCAGTAGTTTCCCTAGTCGGAGAGGGATGAACACTGAAGCTTTCTTT.

This chain joins TRBV19 and TRBJ1-1, with a tentative D call TRBD1 (5 bases). The CDR3 loop spans 18 amino acids. The V and J ends lost 0 bases and 1 base respectively, with 18 bases between them. The germline V gene encodes CDR1 LNHDA and CDR2 SQIVND (reference sequence). The CDR3 DNA follows: TGTGCCAGTAGTATAGAGCTCGCTAGGGGTCTGGGGAACACTGAAGCTTTCTTT. This sequence encodes CASSIELARGLGNTEAFF.

The rearrangement joins TRBV11-2 to TRBJ2-7; 8 bases align to TRBD1. The germline gives CDR1 SGHAT, CDR2 FQNNGV. The CDR3 covers 14 residues. Losses at the gene ends were 5 bases for V and 2 bases for J; bases not matched to a gene: 5. This chain's CDR3 is CASSPRDRPYEQYF. DNA for the CDR3: TGTGCCAGCAGCCCACGGGACAGGCCCTACGAGCAGTACTTC. Using reference TRBV11-2 and TRBJ2-7 for the parts outside the CDR3, the full variable domain is EAGVAQSPRYKIIEKRQSVAFWCNPISGHATLYWYQQILGQGPKLLIQFQNNGVVDDSQLPKDRFSAERLKGVDSTLKIQPAKLEDSAVYLCASSPRDRPYEQYFGPGTRLTVT.

The gene calls are TRBV9 and TRBJ1-1; D unresolved. The CDR3 is made up of 15 amino acids. V dropped 4 bases and J dropped 4 bases, with 17 bases sitting between them. The germline gives CDR1 SGDLS, CDR2 YYNGEE. CDR3 sequence: CASSSAVREGTEAFF. In DNA, the CDR3 is TGTGCCAGCAGCTCAGCGGTACGGGAGGGCACTGAAGCTTTCTTT.

The chain recombines TRBV12-5 with TRBJ2-3; D might be TRBD1 (5 bases). Germline assignment: CDR1 LGHNT and CDR2 FRNRAP. There are 17 residues in the CDR3. V shed 1 base and J shed 2 bases, with 16 bases lying between them. CDR3 loop: CASGLGADRRYTDTQYF. The CDR3 DNA reads as TGTGCTAGTGGTTTGGGAGCAGACAGACGCTACACAGATACGCAGTATTTT.

This clone was seen more than once but under ten times. V and J are TRBV7-2 and TRBJ1-5, with a weak D call TRBD1 (6 bases). V shed 5 bases and J shed 7 bases, with 15 bases lying between them. The CDR3 extends over 14 amino acids. Germline CDR1 reads SGHTA; CDR2 reads FQGNSA. CDR3 DNA: TGTGCCAGCAGCGCAACAGGGATCGGCCAGCCCCAGCATTTT. It specifies CASSATGIGQPQHF.

This clone appeared once. The chain joins TRBV5-6 to TRBJ1-2; 8 positions agree with TRBD1. V lost 0 bases to trimming and J lost 5 bases; unmatched junction nucleotides: 9. Germline values: CDR1 SGHDT, CDR2 YYEEEE. The CDR3 runs to 16 residues. CDR3 residues: CASSLAGPGQEYGYTF. DNA for the CDR3: TGTGCCAGCAGCTTGGCAGGCCCGGGACAGGAATATGGCTACACCTTC.

The CDR3 bases are TGTGCCAGTAGTCCGTACTCGGGGGGCACCGGGGAGCTGTTTTTT. This translates into CASSPYSGGTGELFF. The gene calls are TRBV19 and TRBJ2-2, with 7 positions matching TRBD2. The trim removed 5 bases at V and 4 bases at J, leaving 7 bases unmatched. CDR3 size: 15 residues. CDR1 LNHDA and CDR2 SQIVND come from the germline V gene (reference sequence).

The chain carries TRBV7-2 and TRBJ2-3, with 11 bases fitting TRBD1. CDR3 length: 17 residues. Germline CDR1 is SGHTA and CDR2 is FQGNSA. After removal of 5 bases from V and 4 bases from J, the junction contained 11 bases not matched to a gene. This chain's CDR3 is CASSMLTGTGGSDTQYF. The CDR3 DNA sequence: TGTGCCAGCAGCATGCTCACCGGGACAGGGGGTTCAGATACGCAGTATTTT.

This chain uses TRBV11-2 with TRBJ2-1, with a weak D call TRBD2 (5 bases). Trimming left V 1 base short and J 8 bases short, with 12 bases between. CDR3 length: 14 residues. CDR1 is SGHAT, CDR2 FQNNGV, per germline. The CDR3 sequence: CASSLVRGQYEQFF. The CDR3 DNA reads as TGTGCCAGCAGCTTAGTACGGGGTCAATATGAGCAGTTCTTC.

V gene TRBV10-1 combines with J gene TRBJ2-7, with a possible D match to TRBD2 (5 bases). The CDR3 loop spans 14 amino acids. Germline loops: CDR1 WNHNN, CDR2 SYGVQD (reference sequence). The germline V and J ends were trimmed by 3 bases and 7 bases, with 16 bases remaining between them. The CDR3 spells CASSEEPLALEQYF. The DNA for the CDR3 is TGCGCCAGCAGTGAAGAGCCCCTAGCCTTAGAGCAGTACTTC.

The genes are TRBV25-1 and TRBJ2-5; D is unresolved. The CDR3 is 14 residues long. Per the germline V gene, CDR1 is MGHDK and CDR2 is SYGVNS. The germline V and J ends were trimmed by 4 bases and 1 base, with 10 bases remaining between them. DNA for the CDR3: TGTGCCAGCAGTGTACCGGGTCCCCAAGAGACCCAGTACTTC. As protein: CASSVPGPQETQYF.

This clone was counted a single time. J is TRBJ2-7 and V is TRBV28, with D possibly TRBD2 on 7 matching bases. CDR1 MDHEN and CDR2 SYDVKM come from the germline V gene. The CDR3 loop spans 15 amino acids. V was pared by 7 bases and J by 7 bases, with 23 bases between. CDR3 in DNA: TGTGCCAGCATGCTGCTTAGGGGGGGGGCGGCGGAGCAGTACTTC. This gives the protein CASMLLRGGAAEQYF.